These 3 T cell receptor beta chains were sequenced from one sample in a study of OX40 agonist ivuxolimab in advanced cancers. Sequenced by immunoSEQ multiplex PCR; TCRdb stores in-frame clones only, minus some. The table records some 95,000 clones, approximately 85% of them present only once. Sequencing was performed on CD4+ or CD8+ T cells sorted from blood, taken in a trial of the OX40 agonist ivuxolimab. These receptor sequences come from an adult with an advanced solid tumor such as melanoma, head and neck, liver or kidney cancer.

In DNA form, the CDR3 reads TGTGCCAGCAGCTTAGGGGATTTGCCCCAGCATTTT. This translates into CASSLGDLPQHF. This chain uses TRBV7-9 with TRBJ1-5; D is unclear. The V and J ends lost 1 base and 9 bases respectively, with 7 bases between them. The CDR3 is made up of 12 amino acids. CDR1 and CDR2 from the germline V gene are SEHNR and FQNEAQ (reference sequence). Variable domain in full (rest from reference TRBV7-9 and TRBJ1-5): DTGVSQNPRHKITKRGQNVTFRCDPISEHNRLYWYRQTLGQGPEFLTYFQNEAQLEKSRLLSDRFSAERPKGSFSTLEIQRTEQGDSAMYLCASSLGDLPQHFGDGTRLSIL.

J is TRBJ2-5 and V is TRBV7-8; D remains unclear. Germline assignment: CDR1 SGHVS and CDR2 FQNEAQ. V shed 5 bases and J shed 4 bases, with 5 bases lying between them. The CDR3 contains 11 residues. The CDR3 here is CASSNGETQYF. CDR3 DNA: TGTGCCAGCAGCAACGGAGAGACCCAGTACTTC.

The chain has TRBV29-1 and TRBJ2-5; D gene uncertain. Germline V gene sequence: CDR1 SQVTM, CDR2 ANQGSEA. The CDR3 covers 12 residues. Between the trimmed V and J ends, which lost 4 bases and 2 bases, there was a span of 8 bases. CDR3 sequence (DNA): TGCAGCGTTGTGATCACTCAAGAGACCCAGTACTTC. Protein sequence: CSVVITQETQYF.